The present T cell receptor (beta chain) was sequenced within a study of immune evolution from preneoplasia to lung adenocarcinoma. H&E slides confirmed each diagnosis, reviewed by two pathologists independently. This clone has just one count. Trimming took 3 bases from V and 4 from J; bases not matched to a gene: 6. Germline-derived CDR1 and CDR2 are SGHAT and FQNNGV. This CDR3 is 15 amino acids long. Sequencing used immunoSEQ multiplex PCR; TCRdb keeps in-frame clones, though not all of them. Among around 3,600 clones listed, roughly four fifths were seen once. This TCR came from a person aged 70 to 85 with lung adenocarcinoma. V is TRBV11-2 and J is TRBJ2-1; 7 bases match TRBD2. Sequenced: FFPE minimally invasive lung adenocarcinoma tissue. DNA of the CDR3: TGTGCCAGCAGCTTTGGCGGGAGTTCTTACAATGAGCAGTTCTTC. It is translated as CASSFGGSSYNEQFF.